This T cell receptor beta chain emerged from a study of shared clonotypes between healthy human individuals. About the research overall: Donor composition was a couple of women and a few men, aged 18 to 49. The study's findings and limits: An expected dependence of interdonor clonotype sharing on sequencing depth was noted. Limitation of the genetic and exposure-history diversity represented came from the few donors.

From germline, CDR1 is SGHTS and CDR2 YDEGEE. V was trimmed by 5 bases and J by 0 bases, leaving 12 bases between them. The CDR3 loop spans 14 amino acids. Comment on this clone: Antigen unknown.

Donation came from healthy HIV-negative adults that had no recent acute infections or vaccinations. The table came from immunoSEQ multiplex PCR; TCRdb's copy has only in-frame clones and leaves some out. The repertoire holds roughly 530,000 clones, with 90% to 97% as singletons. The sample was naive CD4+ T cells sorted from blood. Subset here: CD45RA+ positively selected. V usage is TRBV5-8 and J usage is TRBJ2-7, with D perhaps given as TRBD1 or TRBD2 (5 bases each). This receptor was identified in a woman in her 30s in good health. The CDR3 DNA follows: TGTGCCAGCAGTTCCGGGACGGACTCCTACGAGCAGTACTTC. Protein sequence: CASSSGTDSYEQYF.